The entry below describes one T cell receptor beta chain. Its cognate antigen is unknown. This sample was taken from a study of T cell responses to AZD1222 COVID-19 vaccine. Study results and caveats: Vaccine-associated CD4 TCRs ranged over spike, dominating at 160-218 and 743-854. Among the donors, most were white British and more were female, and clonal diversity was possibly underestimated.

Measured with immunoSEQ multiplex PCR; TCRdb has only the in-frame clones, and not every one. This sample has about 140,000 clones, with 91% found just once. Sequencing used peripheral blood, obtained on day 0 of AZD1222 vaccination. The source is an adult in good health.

DNA of the CDR3: TGTGCCACCAGGCGCGGGACAGACTACGAGCAGTACTTC. Translating gives CATRRGTDYEQYF. The chain joins TRBV24-1 to TRBJ2-7; D may be TRBD1 (7 bases). Germline V lookup: CDR1 KGHDR, CDR2 SFDVKD. The CDR3 covers 13 residues. Trimming cost V 7 bases and J 3 bases, with 12 bases left between them.